This T cell receptor (beta chain) originates from a study of multiple sclerosis patients with progressive multifocal leukoencephalopathy. Measured with immunoSEQ multiplex PCR; TCRdb has only the in-frame clones, and not every one. The data hold under 35,000 clones, with roughly 86% observed a single time. This sample's time point: time of PML onset. All PML patients were female, and all patients had earlier interferon beta. T3 refers to blood collected at the onset of PML. Trimming took 0 bases from V and 7 from J, leaving 13 bases between them. Germline V CDR1 and CDR2: SGHVS, FQNEAQ. This CDR3 has 16 residues.

The V call is TRBV7-8, the J call TRBJ1-6; D possibly corresponds to TRBD1 (5 bases). The material was PBMCs, obtained from a patient treated with natalizumab. The sequence derives from a woman aged 40 to 50 with progressive multifocal leukoencephalopathy. CDR3 nucleotides: TGTGCCAGCAGCTTAGCGGGAACAGGAGACAATTCACCCCTCCACTTT. Encoded protein: CASSLAGTGDNSPLHF.